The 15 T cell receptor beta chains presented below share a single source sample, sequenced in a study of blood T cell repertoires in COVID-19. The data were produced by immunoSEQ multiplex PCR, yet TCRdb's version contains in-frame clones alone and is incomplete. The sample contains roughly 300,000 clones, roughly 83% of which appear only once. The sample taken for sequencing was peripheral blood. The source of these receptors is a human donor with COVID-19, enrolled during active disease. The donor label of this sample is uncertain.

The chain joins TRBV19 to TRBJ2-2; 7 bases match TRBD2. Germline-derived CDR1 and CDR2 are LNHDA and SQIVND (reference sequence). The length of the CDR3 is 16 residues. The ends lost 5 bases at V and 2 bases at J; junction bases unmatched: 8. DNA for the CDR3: TGTGCCAGTAGTGCCCGGGCGGGAGCCAACACCGGGGAGCTGTTTTTT. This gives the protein CASSARAGANTGELFF. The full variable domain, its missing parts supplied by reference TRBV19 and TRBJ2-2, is DGGITQSPKYLFRKEGQNVTLSCEQNLNHDAMYWYRQDPGQGLRLIYYSQIVNDFQKGDIAEGYSVSREKKESFPLTVTSAQKNPTAFYLCASSARAGANTGELFFGEGSRLTVL.

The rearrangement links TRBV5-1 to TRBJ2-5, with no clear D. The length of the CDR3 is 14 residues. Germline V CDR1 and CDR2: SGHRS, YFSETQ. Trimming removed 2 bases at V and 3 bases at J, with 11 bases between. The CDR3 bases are TGCGCCAGCAGCTTCTTATCGACTGAAGAGACCCAGTACTTC. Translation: CASSFLSTEETQYF.

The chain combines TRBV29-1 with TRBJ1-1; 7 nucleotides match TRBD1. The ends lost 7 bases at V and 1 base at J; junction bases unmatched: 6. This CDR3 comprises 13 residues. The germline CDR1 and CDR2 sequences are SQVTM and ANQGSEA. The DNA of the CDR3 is TGCAGCGGTGCTGGGGACAGGAACACTGAAGCTTTCTTT. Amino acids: CSGAGDRNTEAFF.

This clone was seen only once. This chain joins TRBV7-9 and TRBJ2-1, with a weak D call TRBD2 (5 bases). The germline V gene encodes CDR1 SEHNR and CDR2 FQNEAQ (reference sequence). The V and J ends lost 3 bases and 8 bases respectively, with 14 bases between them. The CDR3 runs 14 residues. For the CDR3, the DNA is TGTGCCAGCAGCTTGGTCGAGGGAAGCGATGAGCAGTTCTTC. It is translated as CASSLVEGSDEQFF.

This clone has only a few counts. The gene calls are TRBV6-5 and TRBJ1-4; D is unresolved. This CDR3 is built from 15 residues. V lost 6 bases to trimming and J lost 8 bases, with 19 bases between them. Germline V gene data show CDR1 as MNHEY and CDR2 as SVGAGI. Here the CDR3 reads CASRTAGATVEKLFF. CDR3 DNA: TGTGCCAGCAGGACGGCGGGCGCGACCGTCGAAAAACTGTTTTTT.

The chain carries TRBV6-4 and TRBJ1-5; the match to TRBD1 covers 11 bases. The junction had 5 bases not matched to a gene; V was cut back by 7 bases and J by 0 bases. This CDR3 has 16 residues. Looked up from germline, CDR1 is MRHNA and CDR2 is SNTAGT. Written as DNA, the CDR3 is TGTGCCAGCACCTGGACAGGGGGCTATAGCAATCAGCCCCAGCATTTT. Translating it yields CASTWTGGYSNQPQHF.

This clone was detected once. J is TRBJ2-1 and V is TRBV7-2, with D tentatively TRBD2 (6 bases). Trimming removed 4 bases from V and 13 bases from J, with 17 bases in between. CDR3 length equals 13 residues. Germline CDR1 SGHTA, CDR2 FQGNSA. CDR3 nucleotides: TGTGCCAGCAGCTCCCCCGGAGGGACCTCTCAGTTCTTC. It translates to CASSSPGGTSQFF.

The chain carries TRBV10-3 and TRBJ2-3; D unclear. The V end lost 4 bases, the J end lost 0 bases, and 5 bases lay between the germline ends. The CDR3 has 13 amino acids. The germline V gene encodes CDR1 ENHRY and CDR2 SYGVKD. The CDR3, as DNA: TGTGCCATCAGTGTCGCGAGCACAGATACGCAGTATTTT. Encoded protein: CAISVASTDTQYF.

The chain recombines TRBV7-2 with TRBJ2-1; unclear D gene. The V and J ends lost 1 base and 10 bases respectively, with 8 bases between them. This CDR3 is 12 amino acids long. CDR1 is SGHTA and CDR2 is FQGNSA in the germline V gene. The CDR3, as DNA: TGTGCCAGCAGCTTAGTCCCCCTAGAGCAGTTCTTC. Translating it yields CASSLVPLEQFF.

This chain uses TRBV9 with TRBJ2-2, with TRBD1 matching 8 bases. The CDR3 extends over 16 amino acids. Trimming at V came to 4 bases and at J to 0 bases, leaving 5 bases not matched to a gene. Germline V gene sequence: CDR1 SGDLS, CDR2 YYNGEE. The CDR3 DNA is TGTGCCAGCAGCCCTCGGACAGGGACGAACACCGGGGAGCTGTTTTTT. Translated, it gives CASSPRTGTNTGELFF.

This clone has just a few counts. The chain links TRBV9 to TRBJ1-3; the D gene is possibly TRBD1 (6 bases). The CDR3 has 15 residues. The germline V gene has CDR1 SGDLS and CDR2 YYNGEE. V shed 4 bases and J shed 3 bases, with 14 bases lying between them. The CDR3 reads CASSPQGSHGNTIYF. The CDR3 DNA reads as TGTGCCAGCAGCCCCCAGGGGTCTCATGGAAACACCATATATTTT.

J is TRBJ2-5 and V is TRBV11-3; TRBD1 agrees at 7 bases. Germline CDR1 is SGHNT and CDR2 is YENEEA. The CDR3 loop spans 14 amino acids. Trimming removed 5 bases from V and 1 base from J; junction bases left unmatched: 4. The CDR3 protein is CASSPTGTQETQYF. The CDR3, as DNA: TGTGCCAGCAGCCCGACAGGGACCCAAGAGACCCAGTACTTC.

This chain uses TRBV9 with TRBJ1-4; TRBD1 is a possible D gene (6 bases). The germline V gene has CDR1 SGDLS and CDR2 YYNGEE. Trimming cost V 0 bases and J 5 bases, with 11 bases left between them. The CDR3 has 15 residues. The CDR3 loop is CASSVEGEGNEKLFF. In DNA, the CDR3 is TGTGCCAGCAGCGTAGAGGGGGAGGGGAATGAAAAACTGTTTTTT.

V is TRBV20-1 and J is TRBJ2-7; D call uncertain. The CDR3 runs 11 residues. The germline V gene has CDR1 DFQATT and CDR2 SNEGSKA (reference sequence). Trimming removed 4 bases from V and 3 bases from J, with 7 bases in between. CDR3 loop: CSANTGYEQYF. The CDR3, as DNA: TGCAGTGCTAATACGGGCTACGAGCAGTACTTC.

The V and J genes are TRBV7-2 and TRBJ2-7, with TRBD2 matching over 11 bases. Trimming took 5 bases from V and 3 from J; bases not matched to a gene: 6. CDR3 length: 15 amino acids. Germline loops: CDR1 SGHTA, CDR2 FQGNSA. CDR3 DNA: TGTGCCAGCAGCCGGGGGACTAGCGGCAACTACGAGCAGTACTTC. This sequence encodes CASSRGTSGNYEQYF.